These 19 T cell receptor beta chains were all obtained from the same sample, sequenced in a study of response to subunit inactivated influenza vaccine. MiXCR, applied by TCRdb to the RT-PCR reads, yields one record per CDR3 protein. The repertoire holds around 250,000 distinct CDR3 sequences, with 12% as singletons. The material was non-naive T cells sorted from PBMCs, obtained about 14 days before vaccination. All receptors derive from a middle-aged man who received an inactivated influenza vaccine.

The genes are TRBV27 and TRBJ2-7, with 8 bases lining up with TRBD2. The CDR3 runs 15 residues. The germline V gene encodes CDR1 MNHEY and CDR2 SMNVEV (reference sequence). V dropped 5 bases and J dropped 3; count of bases not matched to a gene: 9. The CDR3 DNA reads as TGTGCCAGCAGTGGAGCGGGGGCTCAGGACTACGAGCAGTACTTC. The encoded protein is CASSGAGAQDYEQYF.

This clonotype was detected a few times. The rearrangement links TRBV4-1 to TRBJ2-7; D may be TRBD1 or TRBD2 (6 bases each). The germline V gene has CDR1 MGHRA and CDR2 YSYEKL. CDR3 length: 16 residues. Between the trimmed V and J ends, which lost 2 bases and 2 bases, there was a span of 16 bases. CDR3 DNA sequence: TGCGCCAGCAGCCAATTCCCTAGGGGGGTCACCTACGAGCAGTACTTC. Translated, it gives CASSQFPRGVTYEQYF.

The CDR3 loop is CASSSPLAGGLTYTGELFF. The CDR3 nucleotides read TGTGCCAGCAGCTCCCCTCTAGCGGGGGGGCTTACGTACACCGGGGAGCTGTTTTTT. The chain couples TRBV11-2 to TRBJ2-2; 12 bases align to TRBD2. Per the germline V gene, CDR1 is SGHAT and CDR2 is FQNNGV. This CDR3 has 19 amino acids. With V trimmed by 4 bases and J by 3 bases, 12 bases remained unmatched. The variable domain in full, completed from reference TRBV11-2 and TRBJ2-2, reads EAGVAQSPRYKIIEKRQSVAFWCNPISGHATLYWYQQILGQGPKLLIQFQNNGVVDDSQLPKDRFSAERLKGVDSTLKIQPAKLEDSAVYLCASSSPLAGGLTYTGELFFGEGSRLTVL.

The V gene is TRBV7-8, the J gene TRBJ2-2, with D uncertain. V was trimmed by 5 bases and J by 0 bases, leaving 10 bases between them. Germline V gene sequence: CDR1 SGHVS, CDR2 FQNEAQ. The CDR3 is made up of 15 amino acids. The CDR3 nucleotides are TGTGCCAGCAGCGTTGGACGGACGAACACCGGGGAGCTGTTTTTT. This translates into CASSVGRTNTGELFF.

This clonotype was detected many times. The chain joins TRBV6-2 or TRBV6-3 to TRBJ2-7; D not resolved. The CDR3 runs to 11 residues. V lost 7 bases and J 3 bases, leaving 7 bases between the germline ends. CDR1 and CDR2 from the germline V gene are MNHEY and SVGEGT. The CDR3 loop is CASTSSYEQYF. CDR3 coding DNA: TGTGCCAGCACAAGTAGCTACGAGCAGTACTTC.

This clonotype occurred many times. The rearrangement joins TRBV12-3 or TRBV12-4 to TRBJ1-2; TRBD1 aligns across 7 bases. This CDR3 contains 13 residues. The V and J ends lost 4 bases and 7 bases, in that order; junction bases with no gene match: 6. CDR3 bases: TGTGCCAGCAGTTCAGACAGGGTTGGTGGCTACACCTTC. Protein: CASSSDRVGGYTF.

The gene calls are TRBV29-1 and TRBJ1-2, with D hard to call. The V end lost 1 base, the J end lost 5 bases, and 11 bases lay between the germline ends. The CDR3 consists of 13 residues. In germline, CDR1 is SQVTM, CDR2 ANQGSEA. This CDR3 is CSVEGSGLYGYTF. CDR3 in DNA: TGCAGCGTTGAAGGGAGTGGGTTATATGGCTACACCTTC.

This clonotype was seen many times. CDR3 coding DNA: TGTGCCAGCAGTTACTCCAGGGAGAGAACAGATACGCAGTATTTT. This translates into CASSYSRERTDTQYF. The chain uses TRBV6-5 and TRBJ2-3, with D perhaps matching TRBD1 or TRBD2 (5 bases each). Trimming removed 0 bases at V and 3 bases at J, with 10 bases between. This CDR3 is built from 15 residues. The V gene's germline CDR1 is MNHEY and CDR2 SVGAGI.

The J gene is TRBJ2-2, the V gene TRBV4-1; D possibly uses TRBD1 or TRBD2 (5 bases each). This CDR3 has 14 residues. Germline loops: CDR1 MGHRA, CDR2 YSYEKL. Trimming took 4 bases from V and 5 from J, leaving 11 bases between them. The CDR3 sequence: CASSPPGATGELFF. Written as DNA, the CDR3 is TGCGCCAGCAGCCCCCCCGGGGCGACCGGGGAGCTGTTTTTT.

This clonotype was observed a few times. The J gene is TRBJ2-3, the V gene TRBV20-1, with 11 bases identical to TRBD2. Trimming cost V 6 bases and J 0 bases; bases outside gene matches: 8. The CDR3 is 16 amino acids. Germline values: CDR1 DFQATT, CDR2 SNEGSKA (reference sequence). DNA of the CDR3: TGCAGTGCGGAGGGGACTAGCGGCCTAAGCACAGATACGCAGTATTTT. Its protein is CSAEGTSGLSTDTQYF.

Note on this clonotype: A junction boundary mismatches the germline segment, possibly from a read error. V gene TRBV9 combines with J gene TRBJ2-3; D might be TRBD2 (6 bases). Germline CDR1 is SGDLS and CDR2 is YYNGEE. The CDR3 extends over 15 amino acids. In DNA form, the CDR3 reads TGTTCCAGCAGCGTAGCGGAGGCCCCTCAAGATACGCAGTATTTT. Its translation is CSSSVAEAPQDTQYF.

The V gene is TRBV6-2 or TRBV6-3, the J gene TRBJ2-2; 13 bases align to TRBD2. The CDR3 loop spans 19 amino acids. V was pared by 6 bases and J by 5 bases, with 15 bases of the junction left unmatched. Germline loops: CDR1 MNHEY, CDR2 SVGEGT. The CDR3 spells CASSLIPGLAGWGTGELFF. CDR3 in DNA: TGTGCCAGCAGCCTTATCCCGGGACTAGCGGGATGGGGAACCGGGGAGCTGTTTTTT.

This clonotype was counted at least ten times. The V gene is TRBV5-6, the J gene TRBJ2-1; TRBD2 is a possible D gene (6 bases). V lost 0 bases and J lost 10, with 11 bases in between. The CDR3 has 13 amino acids. Germline CDR1 is SGHDT and CDR2 is YYEEEE. CDR3 sequence reads: CASSLVSGSEQFF. CDR3 nucleotide sequence: TGTGCCAGCAGCTTGGTCAGCGGGTCCGAGCAGTTCTTC.

The V call is TRBV9, the J call TRBJ2-5; D is tentatively TRBD1 or TRBD2 (6 bases each). Trimming left V 4 bases short and J 1 base short, with 14 bases between. The CDR3 loop spans 15 amino acids. In germline, CDR1 is SGDLS, CDR2 YYNGEE. The CDR3: CASSPRGGTQETQYF. As DNA, the CDR3 is TGTGCCAGCAGCCCCCGAGGGGGGACCCAAGAGACCCAGTACTTC.

The V gene is TRBV20-1, the J gene TRBJ2-3; 8 bases align to TRBD2. Germline V gene lookup returns CDR1 DFQATT and CDR2 SNEGSKA (reference sequence). The CDR3 loop spans 15 amino acids. V lost 2 bases to trimming and J lost 0 bases; unmatched junction nucleotides: 4. The CDR3 region is CSARSGRGSTDTQYF. The DNA of the CDR3 is TGCAGTGCTAGAAGCGGGAGAGGTAGCACAGATACGCAGTATTTT.

This clonotype has at least ten counts. The chain links TRBV7-2 to TRBJ1-1; the D gene is possibly TRBD1 (5 bases). CDR3 length equals 14 residues. Trimming stripped 1 base from V and 1 base from J, with 7 bases between. CDR1 and CDR2 from the germline V gene are SGHTA and FQGNSA. The CDR3 loop reads CASSLVGGNTEAFF. DNA of the CDR3: TGTGCCAGCAGCTTAGTTGGGGGGAACACTGAAGCTTTCTTT.

This clonotype occurred many times. The V and J genes are TRBV29-1 and TRBJ2-5, with a tentative D call TRBD1 (6 bases). The CDR3 has 15 amino acids. From germline, CDR1 is SQVTM and CDR2 ANQGSEA. Deletions cut 2 bases from V and 5 bases from J, with 18 bases between. The DNA of the CDR3 is TGCAGCGTTGAACCCATACAGGGCTTCTGGGAGACCCAGTACTTC. Residues: CSVEPIQGFWETQYF.

The chain uses TRBV7-2 and TRBJ1-5; D gene uncertain. This CDR3 is built from 15 residues. Germline V gives CDR1 SGHTA, CDR2 FQGNSA. The V and J ends lost 1 base and 3 bases respectively, with 10 bases between them. CDR3 nucleotide sequence: TGTGCCAGCAGCTTAGAACTGGCCGCCAATCAGCCCCAGCATTTT. It codes for CASSLELAANQPQHF.

This clonotype has just a few counts. V usage is TRBV5-1 and J usage is TRBJ2-1; no clear D gene. The CDR3 sequence is 15 residues long. CDR1 and CDR2 (germline): SGHRS, YFSETQ. Trimming removed 1 base at V and 4 bases at J, with 12 bases between. The CDR3 here is CASSLQSLGYNEQFF. CDR3 DNA sequence: TGCGCCAGCAGCTTGCAGTCCCTAGGGTACAATGAGCAGTTCTTC.